Listed here are 16 T cell receptor beta chains from one sample, sequenced in a study of cytomegalovirus exposure and HLA in healthy donors. PCR involved 60 Vbeta and 13 Jbeta primers. TCRdb's copy holds only in-frame clones and misses some; the assay was immunoSEQ multiplex PCR. In the table there are 150,000 to 250,000 clones, around 79% of which are singletons. The sequenced sample was PBMCs. The receptors shown here come from a girl between 10 and 17 years old in good health and CMV-seropositive.

The V gene is TRBV6-6, the J gene TRBJ2-7; D perhaps matches TRBD1 (5 bases). Germline assignment: CDR1 MNHNY and CDR2 SVGAGI (reference sequence). The CDR3 is 13 amino acids. The V and J ends lost 6 bases and 4 bases respectively, with 13 bases between them. Written as DNA, the CDR3 is TGTGCCAGCAGACAGGCGCCCCCATACGAGCAGTACTTC. Residues: CASRQAPPYEQYF.

Only a few counts were recorded for this clone. This chain joins TRBV5-1 and TRBJ2-1; D is ambiguous. Trimming cost V 4 bases and J 7 bases, with 6 bases left between them. In germline, CDR1 is SGHRS, CDR2 YFSETQ. This CDR3 is 11 amino acids long. The CDR3 here is CASSPGNEQFF. The CDR3 nucleotides read TGCGCCAGCAGCCCCGGGAATGAGCAGTTCTTC.

In this sample, this clone turned up once. The genes are TRBV9 and TRBJ2-5, with a tentative D call TRBD2 (6 bases). CDR3 length: 14 residues. Germline CDR1 is SGDLS and CDR2 is YYNGEE. V was trimmed by 4 bases and J by 4 bases, leaving 14 bases between them. The CDR3 protein is CASSPSGEGETQYF. The CDR3 DNA reads as TGTGCCAGCAGCCCATCGGGGGAAGGAGAGACCCAGTACTTC. Looking up the rest from reference TRBV9 and TRBJ2-5 gives the full variable domain: DSGVTQTPKHLITATGQRVTLRCSPRSGDLSVYWYQQSLDQGLQFLIQYYNGEERAKGNILERFSAQQFPDLHSELNLSSLELGDSALYFCASSPSGEGETQYFGPGTRLLVL.

The gene calls are TRBV7-2 and TRBJ1-6, with unresolved D. Trimming took 0 bases from V and 7 from J, leaving 7 bases between them. The CDR3 sequence is 14 residues long. Germline loops: CDR1 SGHTA, CDR2 FQGNSA. The CDR3 reads CASSLAVGNSPLHF. CDR3 sequence (DNA): TGTGCCAGCAGCTTAGCAGTCGGGAATTCACCCCTCCACTTT. Full variable domain (remainder filled in from reference TRBV7-2 and TRBJ1-6): GAGVSQSPSNKVTEKGKDVELRCDPISGHTALYWYRQSLGQGLEFLIYFQGNSAPDKSGLPSDRFSAERTGGSVSTLTIQRTQQEDSAVYLCASSLAVGNSPLHFGNGTRLTVT.

The chain employs TRBV5-6 and TRBJ1-5; 11 positions agree with TRBD1. There are 15 residues in the CDR3. From germline, CDR1 is SGHDT and CDR2 YYEEEE. V dropped 3 bases and J dropped 5; count of bases not matched to a gene: 4. CDR3 in amino acids: CASSSGQGAYQPQHF. The CDR3 DNA is TGTGCCAGCAGCTCCGGACAGGGGGCATATCAGCCCCAGCATTTT.

The CDR3 sequence is CASSPPRTSGAPGETQYF. CDR3 nucleotides: TGTGCCAGCTCACCGCCCCGGACTAGCGGGGCTCCGGGGGAGACCCAGTACTTC. The V gene is TRBV18, the J gene TRBJ2-5; 12 bases are shared with TRBD2. The CDR3 loop spans 18 amino acids. Looked up from germline, CDR1 is KGHSH and CDR2 is LQKENI. Losses at the gene ends were 3 bases for V and 5 bases for J; bases not matched to a gene: 13.

In its sample, this clone was seen a few times. The chain employs TRBV19 and TRBJ2-7; 12 nucleotides line up with TRBD1. Germline-derived CDR1 and CDR2 are LNHDA and SQIVND (reference sequence). With 8 bases clipped from V and 6 bases from J, the junction kept 8 bases outside the gene matches. This CDR3 region has 14 residues. The CDR3 nucleotides read TGTGCCAGTCGTTGGGACAGGGGGCGCGGCGAGCAGTACTTC. Its protein product is CASRWDRGRGEQYF.

This chain links TRBV9 with TRBJ2-2; possible D gene TRBD1, 6 bases. The CDR3 contains 16 residues. Germline V CDR1 and CDR2: SGDLS, YYNGEE. Trimming pared 6 bases from V and 6 bases from J, leaving 21 bases between. For the CDR3, the DNA is TGTGCCAGCAATCCAACAGGGAGTGCTGTTTCCGGGGAGCTGTTTTTT. It yields the protein CASNPTGSAVSGELFF.

The V call is TRBV4-3, the J call TRBJ1-2, with D maybe TRBD1 (5 bases). Looked up from germline, CDR1 is LGHNA and CDR2 is YSLEER. V shed 0 bases and J shed 5 bases, with 10 bases lying between them. The CDR3 sequence is 14 residues long. The CDR3 is CASSQDWGGYGYTF. The CDR3 nucleotides read TGCGCCAGCAGCCAAGATTGGGGGGGATATGGCTACACCTTC.

V and J are TRBV7-9 and TRBJ1-2; TRBD1 agrees at 10 bases. The trim removed 4 bases at V and 6 bases at J, leaving 8 bases unmatched. The CDR3 spans 15 residues. CDR1 and CDR2 (germline): SEHNR, FQNEAQ (reference sequence). For the CDR3, the DNA is TGTGCCAGCAGCTCCGGGACAGGGGAGGACCATGGCTACACCTTC. This gives the protein CASSSGTGEDHGYTF.

This rearrangement joins TRBV5-1 to TRBJ2-5, with D possibly being TRBD2 (6 bases). Germline V gene lookup returns CDR1 SGHRS and CDR2 YFSETQ. The V and J ends lost 1 base and 4 bases respectively, with 20 bases between them. The CDR3 length is 17 residues. CDR3 in amino acids: CASSLRPGEALGETQYF. As DNA, the CDR3 is TGCGCCAGCAGCTTGAGGCCGGGGGAGGCGCTGGGAGAGACCCAGTACTTC.

This clone was picked up a small number of times. The chain combines TRBV6-6 with TRBJ2-3; 11 bases are shared with TRBD2. This CDR3 contains 16 residues. Germline CDR1 is MNHNY and CDR2 is SVGAGI (reference sequence). The trim removed 5 bases at V and 2 bases at J, leaving 6 bases unmatched. The CDR3 DNA follows: TGTGCCAGCAGTCAGGGACTAGCGGAACTCACAGATACGCAGTATTTT. As protein: CASSQGLAELTDTQYF.

The chain joins TRBV7-9 to TRBJ2-3, with 8 bases fitting TRBD2. The V and J ends lost 6 bases and 5 bases, in that order; junction bases with no gene match: 7. The CDR3 consists of 14 residues. Looked up from germline, CDR1 is SEHNR and CDR2 is FQNEAQ (reference sequence). CDR3 protein: CASSAGGGRDTQYF. The DNA of the CDR3 is TGTGCCAGCAGTGCGGGGGGTGGAAGAGATACGCAGTATTTT.

The chain employs TRBV5-1 and TRBJ2-6, with TRBD1 matching over 9 bases. The CDR3 has 18 residues. Germline CDR1 and CDR2: SGHRS and YFSETQ. J was trimmed by 1 base and V by 4 bases; bases with no gene match: 9. The CDR3 region has the DNA TGCGCCAGCAGCCTGAATGGACAGGGGTCGTCTGGGGCCAACGTCCTGACTTTC. Translated, it gives CASSLNGQGSSGANVLTF.

The rearrangement joins TRBV9 to TRBJ2-2, with D hard to call. Per germline, CDR1 SGDLS and CDR2 YYNGEE. The CDR3 runs to 13 residues. Trimming left V 5 bases short and J 0 bases short, with 5 bases between. The CDR3 spells CASSAANTGELFF. The CDR3 DNA reads as TGTGCCAGCAGTGCAGCGAACACCGGGGAGCTGTTTTTT.

V gene TRBV4-2 combines with J gene TRBJ2-7; 13 nucleotides line up with TRBD2. There are 16 residues in the CDR3. CDR1 and CDR2 from the germline V gene are LGHNA and YNFKEQ. Unmatched junction bases numbered 12, after V lost 4 bases and J lost 9 bases. DNA of the CDR3: TGTGCCAGCAGCCTCGAACTAGCGGGGGGGCAAATCGTGCAGTACTTC. Translating it yields CASSLELAGGQIVQYF.